This TCR beta chain was captured in a study of blood T cell repertoires in COVID-19. The data were produced by immunoSEQ multiplex PCR, yet TCRdb's version contains in-frame clones alone and is incomplete. This sample carries a few hundred thousand clones, 75% to 90% of them seen once, and the ten largest clones take over 4%. The CDR3 loop spans 15 amino acids. J was trimmed by 3 bases and V by 6 bases; bases with no gene match: 6. Germline values: CDR1 SNHLY, CDR2 FYNNEI. Sequencing used peripheral blood. The chain is built from TRBV2 and TRBJ2-3; 10 bases fit TRBD2. The TCR sequence derives from a woman aged 70-85 years with COVID-19, enrolled during active disease. CDR3 loop: CASRAQTSGTDTQYF. Here the CDR3 DNA reads TGTGCCAGCAGAGCTCAGACTAGCGGGACAGATACGCAGTATTTT.